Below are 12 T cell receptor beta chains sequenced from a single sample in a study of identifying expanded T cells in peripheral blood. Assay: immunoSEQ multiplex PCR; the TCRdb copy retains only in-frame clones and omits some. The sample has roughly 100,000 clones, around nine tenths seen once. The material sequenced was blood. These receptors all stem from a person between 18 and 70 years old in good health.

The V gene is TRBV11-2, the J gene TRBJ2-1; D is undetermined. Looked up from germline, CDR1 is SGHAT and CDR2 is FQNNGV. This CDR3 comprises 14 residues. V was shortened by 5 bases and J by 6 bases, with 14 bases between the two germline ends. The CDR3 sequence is CASSPRARINEQFF. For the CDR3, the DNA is TGTGCCAGCAGCCCTCGGGCTCGGATCAATGAGCAGTTCTTC.

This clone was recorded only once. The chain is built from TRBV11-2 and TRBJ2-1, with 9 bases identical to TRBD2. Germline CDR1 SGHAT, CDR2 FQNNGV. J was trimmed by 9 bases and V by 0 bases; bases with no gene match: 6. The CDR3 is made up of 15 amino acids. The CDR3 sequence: CASSLDRTSVSEQFF. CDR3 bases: TGTGCCAGCAGCTTAGACCGGACTAGCGTCAGTGAGCAGTTCTTC.

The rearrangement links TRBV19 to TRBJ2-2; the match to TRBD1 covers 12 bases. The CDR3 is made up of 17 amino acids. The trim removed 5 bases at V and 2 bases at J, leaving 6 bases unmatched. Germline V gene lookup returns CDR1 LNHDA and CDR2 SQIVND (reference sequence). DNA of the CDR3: TGTGCCAGTAGTCCGGGGACAGGGGGCGCCAACACCGGGGAGCTGTTTTTT. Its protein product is CASSPGTGGANTGELFF.

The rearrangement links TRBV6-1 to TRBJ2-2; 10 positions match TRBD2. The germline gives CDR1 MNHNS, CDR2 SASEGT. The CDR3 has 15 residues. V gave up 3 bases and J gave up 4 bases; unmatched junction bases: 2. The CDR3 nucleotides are TGTGCCAGCAGTGACTCTAGCGGGAGCACCGGGGAGCTGTTTTTT. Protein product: CASSDSSGSTGELFF.

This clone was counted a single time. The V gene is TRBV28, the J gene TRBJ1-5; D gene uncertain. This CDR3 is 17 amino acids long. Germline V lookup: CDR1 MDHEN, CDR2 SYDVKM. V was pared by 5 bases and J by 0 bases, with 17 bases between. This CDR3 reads CASSPPGRLNSNQPQHF. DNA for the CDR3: TGTGCCAGCAGTCCTCCCGGACGGCTCAATAGCAATCAGCCCCAGCATTTT.

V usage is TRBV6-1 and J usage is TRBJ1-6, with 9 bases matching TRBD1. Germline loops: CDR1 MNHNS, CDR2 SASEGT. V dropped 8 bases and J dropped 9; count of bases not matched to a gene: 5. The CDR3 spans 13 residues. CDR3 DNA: TGTGCCAGCGGGGACAGGGTCGGTTCACCCCTCCACTTT. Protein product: CASGDRVGSPLHF.

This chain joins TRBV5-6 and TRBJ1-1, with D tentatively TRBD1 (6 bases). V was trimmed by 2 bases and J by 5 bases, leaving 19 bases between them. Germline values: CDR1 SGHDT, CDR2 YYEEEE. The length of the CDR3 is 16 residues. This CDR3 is CASSFTGLTPMTEAFF. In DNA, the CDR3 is TGTGCCAGCAGCTTTACAGGGCTGACCCCAATGACTGAAGCTTTCTTT. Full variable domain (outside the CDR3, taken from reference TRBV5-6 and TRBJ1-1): DAGVTQSPTHLIKTRGQQVTLRCSPKSGHDTVSWYQQALGQGPQFIFQYYEEEERQRGNFPDRFSGHQFPNYSSELNVNALLLGDSALYLCASSFTGLTPMTEAFFGQGTRLTVV.

CDR3 residues: CASSLAGHSQGTEAFF. The CDR3, as DNA: TGTGCCAGCAGCTTAGCCGGGCACTCACAGGGGACTGAAGCTTTCTTT. V is TRBV7-6 and J is TRBJ1-1; the match to TRBD1 covers 7 bases. With V trimmed by 0 bases and J by 5 bases, 9 bases remained unmatched. This CDR3 region has 16 residues. Germline-derived CDR1 and CDR2 are SGHVS and FNYEAQ.

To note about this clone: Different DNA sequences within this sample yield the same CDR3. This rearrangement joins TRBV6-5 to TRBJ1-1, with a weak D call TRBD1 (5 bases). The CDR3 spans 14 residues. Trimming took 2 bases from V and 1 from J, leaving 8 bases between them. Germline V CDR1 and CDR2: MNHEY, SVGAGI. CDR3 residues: CASSYDRKNTEAFF. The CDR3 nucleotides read TGTGCCAGCAGTTACGACAGAAAGAACACTGAAGCTTTCTTT.

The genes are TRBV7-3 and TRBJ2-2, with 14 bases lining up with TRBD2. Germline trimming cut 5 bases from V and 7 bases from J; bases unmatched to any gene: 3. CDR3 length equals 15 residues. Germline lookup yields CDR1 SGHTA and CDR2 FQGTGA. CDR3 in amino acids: CASSPGTSGGGELFF. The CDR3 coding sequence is TGTGCCAGCAGCCCAGGGACTAGCGGGGGCGGGGAGCTGTTTTTT.

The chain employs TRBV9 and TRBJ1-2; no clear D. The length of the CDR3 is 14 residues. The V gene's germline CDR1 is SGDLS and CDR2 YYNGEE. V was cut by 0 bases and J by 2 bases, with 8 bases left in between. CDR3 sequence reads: CASSVGVGNYGYTF. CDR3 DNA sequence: TGTGCCAGCAGCGTAGGTGTCGGAAACTATGGCTACACCTTC.

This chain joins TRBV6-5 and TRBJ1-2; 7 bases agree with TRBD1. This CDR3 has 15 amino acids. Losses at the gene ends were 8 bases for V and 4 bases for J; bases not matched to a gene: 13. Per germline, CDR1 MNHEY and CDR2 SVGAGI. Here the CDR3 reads CASGQTRGTSYGYTF. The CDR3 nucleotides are TGTGCCAGCGGCCAGACCAGGGGGACTTCCTATGGCTACACCTTC.